This entry lists 22 T cell receptor beta chains sequenced from one sample in a study of blood T cells in healthy people across ages. For the second PCR, which ran for roughly 7 to 11 cycles, a sample-barcoded 5' primer and a J-beta primer mix were used. TCRdb recomputed calls from the 5' RACE reads with MiXCR, one row per CDR3 protein. The sample has nearly 1 million distinct CDR3 sequences; around 54% are singletons. Sequencing input: blood. Every receptor here comes from a woman aged 55-69 years in good health.

The chain couples TRBV4-2 to TRBJ2-5, with TRBD1 matching 9 bases. The CDR3 consists of 15 residues. V lost 0 bases to trimming and J lost 7 bases; unmatched junction nucleotides: 6. Germline CDR1 LGHNA, CDR2 YNFKEQ. The CDR3 sequence is CASSQETGTGRTQYF. CDR3 in DNA: TGTGCCAGCAGCCAAGAAACGGGGACAGGGAGGACCCAGTACTTC.

J is TRBJ2-3 and V is TRBV20-1; no definite D call. Looked up from germline, CDR1 is DFQATT and CDR2 is SNEGSKA (reference sequence). The CDR3 loop spans 11 amino acids. V was trimmed by 2 bases and J by 6 bases, leaving 6 bases between them. The CDR3: CSARRDDTQYF. As DNA, the CDR3 is TGCAGTGCTAGACGAGACGATACGCAGTATTTT.

The sample holds a few counts of this clonotype. The genes are TRBV12-3 or TRBV12-4 and TRBJ2-1, with D possibly TRBD2 on 5 matching bases. Trimming pared 6 bases from V and 9 bases from J, leaving 9 bases between. The CDR3 has 11 amino acids. CDR3 DNA: TGTGCCAGCAGCCCCGGACTTGAGCAGTTCTTC. Translated, it gives CASSPGLEQFF.

This rearrangement joins TRBV6-6 to TRBJ2-7; D may be TRBD2 (5 bases). Trimming cost V 2 bases and J 0 bases, with 14 bases left between them. The CDR3 spans 16 residues. The germline gives CDR1 MNHNY, CDR2 SVGAGI (reference sequence). The CDR3 reads CASSYVGGHISYEQYF. The DNA of the CDR3 is TGTGCCAGCAGTTACGTTGGCGGGCACATCTCCTACGAGCAGTACTTC.

The sample holds one count of this clonotype. The J gene is TRBJ2-3, the V gene TRBV6-5; unclear D gene. The CDR3 covers 12 residues. The germline V gene has CDR1 MNHEY and CDR2 SVGAGI. The V and J ends lost 6 bases and 7 bases respectively, with 11 bases between them. The CDR3 loop reads CASRQTGYTQYF. The CDR3 DNA sequence: TGTGCCAGCAGGCAGACCGGGTATACGCAGTATTTT.

The CDR3 reads CASSLPAPGGIYEQYF. The CDR3 nucleotides read TGTGCCAGCAGTTTACCGGCTCCAGGGGGCATCTACGAGCAGTACTTC. This sequence joins TRBV28 and TRBJ2-7, with 8 bases lining up with TRBD1. Germline CDR1 and CDR2: MDHEN and SYDVKM. The CDR3 is made up of 16 amino acids. Losses at the gene ends were 2 bases for V and 3 bases for J; bases not matched to a gene: 9.

This clonotype was picked up a small number of times. This chain joins TRBV21-1 and TRBJ2-7; the table's TRBD2 call for D was not verified on the DNA. Matching the DNA end better, TRBJ2-5 makes the J call doubtful. TRBV21-1 is a pseudogene locus. CDR3 length: 17 amino acids. The CDR3 reads CASSKALVGDPQETQYF. As DNA, the CDR3 is TGTGCCAGCAGCAAAGCGCTGGTAGGGGACCCTCAAGAGACCCAGTACTTC.

The chain joins TRBV27 to TRBJ2-7; 11 nucleotides align to TRBD2. V lost 6 bases and J lost 5; bases outside the gene matches: 9. The V gene's germline CDR1 is MNHEY and CDR2 SMNVEV (reference sequence). The length of the CDR3 is 15 residues. As DNA, the CDR3 is TGTGCCAGCAGCTCCCTAGCGGGAGGATTCCACGAGCAGTACTTC. Translating gives CASSSLAGGFHEQYF.

This clonotype was observed a handful of times. The CDR3 is CSVSSGGLTEAFF. CDR3 in DNA: TGCAGCGTTTCATCCGGGGGGTTAACTGAAGCTTTCTTT. This sequence joins TRBV29-1 and TRBJ1-1, with a possible D match to TRBD1 (5 bases). There are 13 residues in the CDR3. The V end was cut by 5 bases, the J end by 5 bases, with 15 bases between. Germline V gives CDR1 SQVTM, CDR2 ANQGSEA. Variable domain in full (rest from reference TRBV29-1 and TRBJ1-1): SAVISQKPSRDICQRGTSLTIQCQVDSQVTMMFWYRQQPGQSLTLIATANQGSEATYESGFVIDKFPISRPNLTFSTLTVSNMSPEDSSIYLCSVSSGGLTEAFFGQGTRLTVV.

This rearrangement joins TRBV7-6 to TRBJ2-3, with TRBD2 matching 14 bases. The V segment lost 4 bases and the J segment 5 bases; nucleotides outside the gene matches: 8. The CDR3 is 17 amino acids. The germline gives CDR1 SGHVS, CDR2 FNYEAQ. CDR3 sequence reads: CASSSGTSGSSRDTQYF. DNA for the CDR3: TGTGCCAGCAGCTCTGGGACTAGCGGGAGTTCCAGAGATACGCAGTATTTT. Full variable domain (outside the CDR3, taken from reference TRBV7-6 and TRBJ2-3): GAGVSQSPRYKVTKRGQDVALRCDPISGHVSLYWYRQALGQGPEFLTYFNYEAQQDKSGLPNDRFSAERPEGSISTLTIQRTEQRDSAMYRCASSSGTSGSSRDTQYFGPGTRLTVL.

This sequence joins TRBV27 and TRBJ1-4, with D possibly TRBD1 on 6 matching bases. Germline V gene data show CDR1 as MNHEY and CDR2 as SMNVEV (reference sequence). CDR3 length equals 14 residues. V was clipped by 3 bases and J by 8 bases, with 13 bases between them. Here the CDR3 reads CASSFGAGVEKLFF. The CDR3 DNA is TGTGCCAGCAGTTTCGGGGCAGGGGTCGAAAAACTGTTTTTT.

The V gene is TRBV10-3, the J gene TRBJ2-7; possibly TRBD1 for D (6 bases). The V end lost 3 bases, the J end lost 4 bases, and 10 bases lay between the germline ends. Germline CDR1 and CDR2: ENHRY and SYGVKD. The CDR3 length is 13 residues. CDR3 region: CAISEGGPYEQYF. DNA for the CDR3: TGTGCCATCAGTGAAGGGGGACCATACGAGCAGTACTTC.

The V and J genes are TRBV28 and TRBJ2-7, with no clear D. The V end lost 8 bases, the J end lost 6 bases, and 8 bases lay between the germline ends. The CDR3 covers 10 residues. Germline lookup yields CDR1 MDHEN and CDR2 SYDVKM. CDR3 amino acids: CASGPREQYF. DNA of the CDR3: TGTGCCAGCGGGCCGCGCGAGCAGTACTTC.

This clonotype was seen only a few times. CDR3 bases: TGCAGTGCTACCAGACCGGGACGGAAGACTGAAAAACTGTTTTTT. This codes for CSATRPGRKTEKLFF. V usage is TRBV20-1 and J usage is TRBJ1-4, with a possible D match to TRBD1 (5 bases). The length of the CDR3 is 15 residues. Between the trimmed V and J ends, which lost 4 bases and 7 bases, there was a span of 19 bases. Germline V gene data show CDR1 as DFQATT and CDR2 as SNEGSKA (reference sequence).

The chain combines TRBV7-2 with TRBJ2-1; D is uncertain. Germline V gene sequence: CDR1 SGHTA, CDR2 FQGNSA. The CDR3 has 16 residues. V lost 3 bases and J 2 bases, leaving 14 bases between the germline ends. CDR3 protein: CASSFMGSVPYNEQFF. The CDR3 DNA sequence: TGTGCCAGCAGCTTTATGGGTAGTGTACCCTACAATGAGCAGTTCTTC.

The gene calls are TRBV9 and TRBJ2-7, with 8 bases aligning to TRBD1. Germline V CDR1 and CDR2: SGDLS, YYNGEE. V lost 0 bases to trimming and J lost 6 bases; unmatched junction nucleotides: 5. CDR3 length: 14 amino acids. The DNA for the CDR3 is TGTGCCAGCAGCGTAGGGACAGGGTTCGGCGAGCAGTACTTC. It specifies CASSVGTGFGEQYF.

V usage is TRBV25-1 and J usage is TRBJ2-5, with TRBD1 matching over 7 bases. The length of the CDR3 is 16 residues. V lost 4 bases, J lost 5 bases, and 13 bases stayed unmatched. Germline V gene lookup returns CDR1 MGHDK and CDR2 SYGVNS. CDR3 sequence reads: CASSVGTAYPRETQYF. As DNA, the CDR3 is TGTGCCAGCAGTGTCGGGACAGCTTATCCCAGGGAGACCCAGTACTTC.

The chain combines TRBV4-1 with TRBJ2-7; possibly TRBD1 for D (6 bases). Deletions cut 0 bases from V and 3 bases from J, with 12 bases between. This CDR3 is 15 amino acids long. Germline CDR1 and CDR2: MGHRA and YSYEKL. CDR3 DNA: TGCGCCAGCAGCCAAGACTGGACAGCCAGCTACGAGCAGTACTTC. Translating gives CASSQDWTASYEQYF.

In regard to this clonotype: One end of the junction does not line up with germline, which may come from a read error. The gene calls are TRBV6-1 and TRBJ2-7; maybe TRBD1 (5 bases). Per the germline V gene, CDR1 is MNHNS and CDR2 is SASEGT. This CDR3 contains 15 residues. As DNA, the CDR3 is TGTACCAGCATTTGGGGTGACAGTTCCTCCTACGAGCAGTACTTC. It is translated as CTSIWGDSSSYEQYF.

The gene calls are TRBV7-2 and TRBJ2-3, with a possible D match to TRBD2 (8 bases). V lost 5 bases, J lost 4 bases, and 19 bases lay in between. This CDR3 spans 16 amino acids. Germline values: CDR1 SGHTA, CDR2 FQGNSA. CDR3 residues: CASSPPRGREADTQYF. The CDR3 DNA reads TGTGCCAGCAGCCCTCCGAGGGGGCGGGAGGCAGATACGCAGTATTTT.

This clonotype was seen more than once but under ten times. V gene TRBV5-8 combines with J gene TRBJ2-7; D gene unclear. Germline V gene lookup returns CDR1 SGHTS and CDR2 YDEGEE. V was cut by 5 bases and J by 3 bases, with 12 bases left in between. The CDR3 runs to 13 residues. In DNA, the CDR3 is TGTGCCAGCAGTTGGGCAATCAGCTACGAGCAGTACTTC. It is translated as CASSWAISYEQYF.

This clonotype appeared a few times. V and J are TRBV20-1 and TRBJ2-7, with TRBD1 identical over 8 bases. CDR3 length equals 15 residues. CDR1 DFQATT and CDR2 SNEGSKA come from the germline V gene (reference sequence). The V segment lost 0 bases and the J segment 4 bases; nucleotides outside the gene matches: 8. The CDR3: CSARDYRGWAYEQYF. Written as DNA, the CDR3 is TGCAGTGCTAGAGATTACAGGGGGTGGGCATACGAGCAGTACTTC.